This T cell receptor beta chain was identified in a study of read filtering for tumor transcriptome and immune sequencing. Ten or more counts support this clonotype. The CDR3 has 16 amino acids. The germline CDR1 and CDR2 sequences are MGHRA and YSYEKL. Trimming cost V 1 base and J 9 bases; bases outside gene matches: 10. From around 440 ng of RNA, a library with molecular barcoded alpha/delta and beta/gamma adaptors was made. TCRdb reprocessed the reads via MiXCR and lists one record per CDR3 protein. The sample carries about 62,000 distinct CDR3 sequences, roughly 18% recorded once. This clonotype originated in a donor over 35 with multiple myeloma. J is TRBJ2-1 and V is TRBV4-1, with TRBD1 identical over 9 bases. The sequenced sample was a population of CD138-negative cells sorted from bone marrow. CDR3 DNA: TGCGCCAGCAGCCAAGCTTGGACAGGGGAATCCGGTGAGCAGTTCTTC. It translates to CASSQAWTGESGEQFF.